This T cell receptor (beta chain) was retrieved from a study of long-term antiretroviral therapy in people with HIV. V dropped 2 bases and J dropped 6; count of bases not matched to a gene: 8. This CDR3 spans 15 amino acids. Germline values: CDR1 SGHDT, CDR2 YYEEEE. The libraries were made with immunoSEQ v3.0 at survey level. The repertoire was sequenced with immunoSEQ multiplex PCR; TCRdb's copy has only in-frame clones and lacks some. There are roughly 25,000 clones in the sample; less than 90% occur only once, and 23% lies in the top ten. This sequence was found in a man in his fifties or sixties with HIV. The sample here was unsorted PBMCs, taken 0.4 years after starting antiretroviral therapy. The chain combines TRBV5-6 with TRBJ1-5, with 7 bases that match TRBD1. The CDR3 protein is CASSLMTGRFQPQHF. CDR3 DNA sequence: TGTGCCAGCAGCTTAATGACAGGGAGATTTCAGCCCCAGCATTTT.